These 24 T cell receptor beta chains came from one sample sequenced in a study of OX40 agonist ivuxolimab in advanced cancers. Measured with immunoSEQ multiplex PCR; TCRdb has only the in-frame clones, and not every one. The data hold about 100,000 clones, with approximately 89% observed a single time. The starting material was CD4+ or CD8+ T cells sorted from blood, obtained in a trial of the OX40 agonist ivuxolimab. These receptors came from an adult with an advanced solid tumor such as melanoma, head and neck, liver or kidney cancer.

J is TRBJ2-3 and V is TRBV6-1, with D hard to call. V was pared by 4 bases and J by 0 bases, with 20 bases between. Germline assignment: CDR1 MNHNS and CDR2 SASEGT. CDR3 size: 18 residues. Written as DNA, the CDR3 is TGTGCCAGCAGTGTGAGTTTGGCGATGACAATTAGCACAGATACGCAGTATTTT. It encodes CASSVSLAMTISTDTQYF.

The DNA for the CDR3 is TGCGCCAGCAGCCAGGACACAGGGTTTCCGAATCAGCCCCAGCATTTT. It encodes CASSQDTGFPNQPQHF. The V call is TRBV4-1, the J call TRBJ1-5, with a possible D match to TRBD1 (6 bases). CDR1 MGHRA and CDR2 YSYEKL come from the germline V gene. The CDR3 runs to 16 residues. V was pared by 3 bases and J by 4 bases, with 16 bases between.

The CDR3 loop reads CASSPGTSANTYEQYF. The CDR3 nucleotides read TGCGCCAGCAGCCCGGGGACTAGCGCTAATACCTACGAGCAGTACTTC. The chain employs TRBV4-1 and TRBJ2-7; 10 bases align to TRBD2. J gave up 2 bases and V 4 bases, and 8 bases lay outside the gene matches. This CDR3 region has 16 residues. From germline, CDR1 is MGHRA and CDR2 YSYEKL.

The V and J genes are TRBV5-1 and TRBJ1-2; D perhaps matches TRBD1 (6 bases). The CDR3 totals 12 residues. V was shortened by 3 bases and J by 7 bases, with 10 bases between the two germline ends. CDR1 and CDR2 (germline): SGHRS, YFSETQ. The CDR3 loop is CASSSQGFGYTF. The CDR3 bases are TGCGCCAGCAGCTCACAGGGTTTTGGCTACACCTTC.

The chain links TRBV5-4 to TRBJ2-1; TRBD2 matches at 7 bases. Trimming took 1 base from V and 5 from J; bases not matched to a gene: 6. CDR1 and CDR2 from the germline V gene are SGHNT and YYREEE (reference sequence). The CDR3 consists of 15 residues. CDR3 nucleotides: TGTGCCAGCAGCTTGCGGCGGGGGTCGCACAATGAGCAGTTCTTC. Translating gives CASSLRRGSHNEQFF. Filled out from reference TRBV5-4 and TRBJ2-1, the complete variable domain reads ETGVTQSPTHLIKTRGQQVTLRCSSQSGHNTVSWYQQALGQGPQFIFQYYREEENGRGNFPPRFSGLQFPNYSSELNVNALELDDSALYLCASSLRRGSHNEQFFGPGTRLTVL.

The chain carries TRBV7-9 and TRBJ2-2; a possible D gene is TRBD1 (6 bases). Germline V gene sequence: CDR1 SEHNR, CDR2 FQNEAQ (reference sequence). The CDR3 is 15 residues long. V gave up 1 base and J gave up 4 bases, with 10 bases separating them. In DNA, the CDR3 is TGTGCCAGCAGCTTAGTTGGGGGCAGCACCGGGGAGCTGTTTTTT. Its protein product is CASSLVGGSTGELFF.

CDR3 bases: TGCGCCAGCAGCTCAGGGGACAGGAATGTACAGAAACTGTTTTTT. Encoded protein: CASSSGDRNVQKLFF. This chain joins TRBV5-1 and TRBJ1-4, with 8 bases identical to TRBD1. Germline CDR1 and CDR2: SGHRS and YFSETQ. V dropped 3 bases and J dropped 11; count of bases not matched to a gene: 12. There are 15 residues in the CDR3.

The rearrangement joins TRBV30 to TRBJ1-5, with D hard to call. CDR1 is GTSNPN, CDR2 SVGIG, per germline (reference sequence). The length of the CDR3 is 15 residues. V gave up 2 bases and J gave up 1 base, with 12 bases separating them. The CDR3 reads CAWSIRVGSNQPQHF. CDR3 coding DNA: TGTGCCTGGAGTATAAGGGTCGGAAGCAATCAGCCCCAGCATTTT.

This chain connects TRBV11-1 to TRBJ2-4, with D possibly matching TRBD1 (6 bases). Germline-derived CDR1 and CDR2 are SGHAT and FQDESV (reference sequence). This CDR3 is 16 amino acids long. V was cut by 0 bases and J by 1 base, with 10 bases left in between. The CDR3 spells CASSLATTGAKNIQYF. The CDR3 DNA reads TGTGCCAGCAGCTTAGCCACCACAGGGGCCAAAAACATTCAGTACTTC.

The chain uses TRBV6-5 and TRBJ2-2, with D tentatively TRBD2 (6 bases). Trimming removed 5 bases from V and 5 bases from J, with 9 bases in between. The CDR3 is made up of 13 amino acids. Germline loops: CDR1 MNHEY, CDR2 SVGAGI. The CDR3 bases are TGTGCCAGCAGTCCCGGGGGTACCGGGGAGCTGTTTTTT. This codes for CASSPGGTGELFF.

There are a few counts of this clone. This chain connects TRBV29-1 to TRBJ1-2, with 7 bases lining up with TRBD1. The CDR3 extends over 13 amino acids. The J segment lost 1 base and the V segment lost 5 bases, leaving 4 bases of the junction unmatched. Germline values: CDR1 SQVTM, CDR2 ANQGSEA. The CDR3 DNA sequence: TGCAGCGTTCCACAGGGGAATAACTATGGCTACACCTTC. The encoded protein is CSVPQGNNYGYTF.

In this sample, this clone turned up a few times. V is TRBV28 and J is TRBJ1-5; unclear D gene. The V end lost 2 bases, the J end lost 1 base, and 3 bases lay between the germline ends. The CDR3 covers 13 residues. The germline gives CDR1 MDHEN, CDR2 SYDVKM. Here the CDR3 reads CASSLVSNQPQHF. The CDR3 DNA is TGTGCCAGCAGTTTAGTAAGCAATCAGCCCCAGCATTTT.

CDR3 sequence reads: CASSKGVSYGYTF. CDR3 nucleotides: TGTGCCAGCTCGAAGGGGGTTAGCTATGGCTACACCTTC. V gene TRBV18 combines with J gene TRBJ1-2; a possible D gene is TRBD1 (6 bases). Trimming removed 6 bases from V and 4 bases from J, with 12 bases in between. The V gene's germline CDR1 is KGHSH and CDR2 LQKENI. The CDR3 consists of 13 residues.

The chain recombines TRBV5-1 with TRBJ2-7; no clear D gene. Germline lookup yields CDR1 SGHRS and CDR2 YFSETQ. With 3 bases removed from V and 4 bases from J, the gap between germline ends came to 11 bases. The CDR3 sequence is 13 residues long. The chain's CDR3 is CASSSSLTYEQYF. CDR3 DNA sequence: TGCGCCAGCAGCTCCTCCTTAACTTACGAGCAGTACTTC.

This clone has only one observation. This chain uses TRBV20-1 with TRBJ1-1; no reliable D call. V lost 4 bases to trimming and J lost 5 bases, with 8 bases between them. CDR1 and CDR2 (germline): DFQATT, SNEGSKA (reference sequence). The length of the CDR3 is 11 residues. This chain's CDR3 is CSAKALTEAFF. The CDR3 nucleotides read TGCAGTGCTAAAGCCTTAACTGAAGCTTTCTTT.

The chain carries TRBV6-6 and TRBJ1-2, with D tentatively TRBD1 (5 bases). Trimming shortened V by 9 bases and J by 1 base, and 12 bases separated the two germline ends. This CDR3 region has 13 residues. Germline lookup yields CDR1 MNHNY and CDR2 SVGAGI (reference sequence). The CDR3 DNA sequence: TGTGCCAGTTTGGGGGAGTTTAACTATGGCTACACCTTC. Its protein is CASLGEFNYGYTF.

This clone was seen more than once but under ten times. The V gene is TRBV5-4, the J gene TRBJ1-1; D is unclear. Trimming took 4 bases from V and 3 from J, leaving 16 bases between them. CDR3 length: 15 amino acids. CDR1 and CDR2 (germline): SGHNT, YYREEE (reference sequence). The CDR3 DNA is TGTGCCAGCAGCGCGCGGTTTGGCCGGGACACTGAAGCTTTCTTT. It yields the protein CASSARFGRDTEAFF. The variable domain in full, completed from reference TRBV5-4 and TRBJ1-1, reads ETGVTQSPTHLIKTRGQQVTLRCSSQSGHNTVSWYQQALGQGPQFIFQYYREEENGRGNFPPRFSGLQFPNYSSELNVNALELDDSALYLCASSARFGRDTEAFFGQGTRLTVV.

This clone is a singleton in its sample. This chain connects TRBV5-1 to TRBJ1-5, with TRBD1 as a possible D gene (5 bases). The CDR3 consists of 15 residues. V lost 0 bases to trimming and J lost 3 bases, with 10 bases between them. Germline CDR1 reads SGHRS; CDR2 reads YFSETQ. The CDR3 DNA is TGCGCCAGCAGCTTGGCGGCAGGGTACAATCAGCCCCAGCATTTT. Protein sequence: CASSLAAGYNQPQHF.

This clone was seen once. The V and J genes are TRBV28 and TRBJ1-4, with 8 bases fitting TRBD1. Per the germline V gene, CDR1 is MDHEN and CDR2 is SYDVKM. J lost 8 bases, V lost 10 bases, and 12 bases had no gene match. CDR3 size: 14 residues. CDR3 protein: CATQLDRVVEKLFF. CDR3 DNA: TGTGCCACACAGTTGGACAGGGTTGTAGAAAAACTGTTTTTT. Using reference TRBV28 and TRBJ1-4 for the parts outside the CDR3, the full variable domain is DVKVTQSSRYLVKRTGEKVFLECVQDMDHENMFWYRQDPGLGLRLIYFSYDVKMKEKGDIPEGYSVSREKKERFSLILESASTNQTSMYLCATQLDRVVEKLFFGSGTQLSVL.

This clone showed up just once. V and J are TRBV7-8 and TRBJ2-5; TRBD2 matches 13 bases. The CDR3 runs to 15 residues. With V trimmed by 8 bases and J by 5 bases, 8 bases remained unmatched. Germline loops: CDR1 SGHVS, CDR2 FQNEAQ. The CDR3 DNA reads as TGTGCCAGCGGGACTAGCGGGGCACCTGGGGAGACCCAGTACTTC. This encodes CASGTSGAPGETQYF.

CDR3 nucleotides: TGCGCCAGCAGCCCCCATGGATCCACCGGGGAGCTGTTTTTT. This translates into CASSPHGSTGELFF. This chain connects TRBV5-1 to TRBJ2-2; D gene unclear. The V gene's germline CDR1 is SGHRS and CDR2 YFSETQ. With 4 bases removed from V and 4 bases from J, the gap between germline ends came to 11 bases. This CDR3 spans 14 amino acids.

The chain links TRBV9 to TRBJ2-1; 16 positions agree with TRBD2. The CDR3 is 20 residues long. Trimming removed 4 bases from V and 0 bases from J; junction bases left unmatched: 10. From germline, CDR1 is SGDLS and CDR2 YYNGEE. CDR3 amino acids: CASSPSGTSGGVSSYNEQFF. DNA for the CDR3: TGTGCCAGCAGCCCTTCCGGGACTAGCGGGGGGGTTAGCTCCTACAATGAGCAGTTCTTC.

The V and J genes are TRBV6-6 and TRBJ2-3, with 10 bases aligning to TRBD2. With 8 bases clipped from V and 6 bases from J, the junction kept 8 bases outside the gene matches. The CDR3 length is 14 residues. Germline V gene data show CDR1 as MNHNY and CDR2 as SVGAGI (reference sequence). The CDR3 nucleotides are TGTGCCAGCCTGGCGACTAGCGGGCATGATACGCAGTATTTT. Its protein product is CASLATSGHDTQYF.

CDR3 sequence reads: CASSEAGARSYEQYF. Here the CDR3 DNA reads TGCGCCAGCAGTGAGGCGGGGGCCCGCTCCTACGAGCAGTACTTC. The chain uses TRBV10-1 and TRBJ2-7, with D perhaps TRBD2 (7 bases). Per germline, CDR1 WNHNN and CDR2 SYGVQD (reference sequence). This CDR3 is 15 amino acids long. The V end lost 2 bases, the J end lost 0 bases, and 11 bases lay between the germline ends.